The source of this TCR beta chain is a study of T cell responses to AZD1222 COVID-19 vaccine. As for the study in general: Both about-4-week and about-12-week second-dose recipients were combined. Points from the study as a whole: No day 14 peak samples; only post-peak repertoires were characterized. Only a handful of AZD1222 recipients, more than 5 in all, had baseline seropositivity. Females made up more of the donors, who were largely white British, and clonal diversity may have come out too low.

Clones were read by immunoSEQ multiplex PCR, and TCRdb kept only the in-frame ones, dropping some. Found here are under 150,000 clones, about 91% of them singletons; the top ten hold about a tenth. Trimming pared 7 bases from V and 1 base from J, leaving 5 bases between. There are 12 residues in the CDR3. Germline V gives CDR1 ENHRY, CDR2 SYGVKD. With respect to this clone: Its antigen is unknown.

The sequence came from an adult in good health. This chain links TRBV10-3 with TRBJ1-5, with D possibly matching TRBD1 (5 bases). The starting material was peripheral blood, obtained on day 0 of AZD1222 vaccination. DNA for the CDR3: TGTGCCATCAAGGGGAGCAATCAGCCCCAGCATTTT. Protein sequence: CAIKGSNQPQHF.